The 15 T cell receptor beta chains below all came from one sample that was sequenced in a study of blood T cell repertoires in COVID-19. TCRdb's table, derived via immunoSEQ multiplex PCR, lists solely in-frame clones and lacks some. The profile shows 200,000 to 250,000 clones, more than 65% of them singletons. The sequencing sample was made of peripheral blood. The origin of the receptors is a man in his fifties or sixties with active or convalescent COVID-19.

This clone was seen a handful of times. This chain connects TRBV11-3 to TRBJ2-4; 7 positions match TRBD1. In germline, CDR1 is SGHNT, CDR2 YENEEA. CDR3 length equals 23 residues. The ends lost 0 bases at V and 0 bases at J; junction bases unmatched: 23. The CDR3, as DNA: TGTGCCAGCAGCTTAGAAGGACCCAAGTTTACCCGGGACAGCCGAGTAGCCAAAAACATTCAGTACTTC. This codes for CASSLEGPKFTRDSRVAKNIQYF.

This chain joins TRBV12-3 or TRBV12-4 and TRBJ1-5; D not certain. This CDR3 contains 13 residues. Deletions cut 7 bases from V and 2 bases from J, with 9 bases between. CDR3 in amino acids: CASTLEGNQPQHF. For the CDR3, the DNA is TGTGCCAGCACCCTTGAGGGCAATCAGCCCCAGCATTTT.

About this clone itself: At the DNA level, this CDR3 is encoded by other sequences in the same sample as well. The chain joins TRBV6-5 to TRBJ1-1, with D possibly TRBD1 on 6 matching bases. V lost 0 bases to trimming and J lost 1 base, with 9 bases between them. This CDR3 has 15 residues. Germline-derived CDR1 and CDR2 are MNHEY and SVGAGI. In DNA, the CDR3 is TGTGCCAGCAGTTACTCGTTCAGGGGGAACACTGAAGCTTTCTTT. Its translation: CASSYSFRGNTEAFF.

The chain uses TRBV27 and TRBJ2-2; TRBD1 matches at 9 bases. J was trimmed by 5 bases and V by 7 bases; bases with no gene match: 8. CDR3 length: 15 residues. Germline CDR1 reads MNHEY; CDR2 reads SMNVEV (reference sequence). The CDR3 sequence: CASNPGTGITGELFF. Here the CDR3 DNA reads TGTGCCAGCAACCCGGGGACAGGGATTACCGGGGAGCTGTTTTTT.

The chain couples TRBV5-1 to TRBJ2-7; 12 bases are shared with TRBD2. Germline CDR1 and CDR2: SGHRS and YFSETQ. The CDR3 loop spans 15 amino acids. V was clipped by 4 bases and J by 2 bases; unmatched bases: 4. This CDR3 is CASSPTSGGPYEQYF. The DNA for the CDR3 is TGCGCCAGCAGCCCGACTAGCGGGGGCCCCTACGAGCAGTACTTC.

CDR3 bases: TGTGCCAGCAGCTACCTCCGAGACTCCAATTCACCCCTCCACTTT. It translates to CASSYLRDSNSPLHF. V is TRBV11-2 and J is TRBJ1-6, with D unclear. Deletions cut 4 bases from V and 7 bases from J, with 14 bases between. In germline, CDR1 is SGHAT, CDR2 FQNNGV. The CDR3 length is 15 residues.

In this sample, this clone turned up once. The chain employs TRBV5-1 and TRBJ2-3, with 8 bases that match TRBD2. CDR3 length: 14 residues. The trim removed 2 bases at V and 1 base at J, leaving 0 bases unmatched. CDR1 and CDR2 from the germline V gene are SGHRS and YFSETQ. DNA of the CDR3: TGCGCCAGCAGCTTTAGCGGGGGCACAGATACGCAGTATTTT. Translating gives CASSFSGGTDTQYF.

This clone has a handful of counts. The rearrangement joins TRBV18 to TRBJ1-3; no clear D gene. This CDR3 contains 16 residues. CDR1 and CDR2 (germline): KGHSH, LQKENI. The V end was cut by 6 bases, the J end by 0 bases, with 15 bases between. The CDR3: CASSSGFPSSGNTIYF. CDR3 in DNA: TGTGCCAGCTCCTCCGGGTTCCCTAGCTCTGGAAACACCATATATTTT.

V usage is TRBV10-3 and J usage is TRBJ2-7, with a weak D call TRBD1 (6 bases). Per the germline V gene, CDR1 is ENHRY and CDR2 is SYGVKD. The CDR3 totals 12 residues. Trimming removed 6 bases from V and 3 bases from J, with 9 bases in between. This CDR3 is CAIRRTDYEQYF. CDR3 DNA: TGTGCCATCAGAAGGACAGACTACGAGCAGTACTTC.

This chain uses TRBV6-5 with TRBJ1-2; possible D gene TRBD1, 5 bases. Germline-derived CDR1 and CDR2 are MNHEY and SVGAGI. The CDR3 length is 13 residues. V lost 4 bases and J lost 4, with 10 bases in between. The chain's CDR3 is CASSFDRSYGYTF. The CDR3, as DNA: TGTGCCAGCAGTTTTGACAGATCCTATGGCTACACCTTC.

V is TRBV2 and J is TRBJ2-3, with D possibly matching TRBD2 (5 bases). CDR1 SNHLY and CDR2 FYNNEI come from the germline V gene. Trimming left V 7 bases short and J 4 bases short, with 18 bases between. This CDR3 is 15 amino acids long. CDR3 amino acids: CASNRGGGGADTQYF. CDR3 DNA: TGTGCCAGCAACAGAGGCGGAGGTGGAGCAGATACGCAGTATTTT.

This clone was seen just once. The chain recombines TRBV28 with TRBJ1-2, with unresolved D. The CDR3 sequence is 17 residues long. V was cut by 3 bases and J by 0 bases, with 17 bases left in between. Germline lookup yields CDR1 MDHEN and CDR2 SYDVKM. The CDR3 DNA sequence: TGTGCCAGCAGTTTGACTGGACGGAGGCTGACTAACTATGGCTACACCTTC. Residues: CASSLTGRRLTNYGYTF.

The rearrangement links TRBV10-3 to TRBJ1-1; D possibly corresponds to TRBD1 (6 bases). Per germline, CDR1 ENHRY and CDR2 SYGVKD. Deletions cut 6 bases from V and 1 base from J, with 15 bases between. The CDR3 loop spans 15 amino acids. The CDR3 sequence is CAISETLTGNTEAFF. CDR3 nucleotide sequence: TGTGCCATCAGCGAAACTCTGACAGGGAACACTGAAGCTTTCTTT.

This chain joins TRBV7-9 and TRBJ1-2; 7 bases line up with TRBD1. The CDR3 runs to 15 residues. Trimming cost V 5 bases and J 4 bases; bases outside gene matches: 10. In germline, CDR1 is SEHNR, CDR2 FQNEAQ (reference sequence). Here the CDR3 reads CASSNQGDPIYGYTF. CDR3 nucleotide sequence: TGTGCCAGCAGCAACCAGGGGGACCCTATCTATGGCTACACCTTC. The whole variable domain, filled in from reference TRBV7-9 and TRBJ1-2, reads DTGVSQNPRHKITKRGQNVTFRCDPISEHNRLYWYRQTLGQGPEFLTYFQNEAQLEKSRLLSDRFSAERPKGSFSTLEIQRTEQGDSAMYLCASSNQGDPIYGYTFGSGTRLTVV.

The chain uses TRBV5-1 and TRBJ1-6; D unclear. The CDR3 is 16 amino acids. The germline gives CDR1 SGHRS, CDR2 YFSETQ. V lost 1 base and J lost 5, with 13 bases in between. As DNA, the CDR3 is TGCGCCAGCAGCTTGATCCGGGGTGGGAATAATTCACCCCTCCACTTT. This codes for CASSLIRGGNNSPLHF.